This TCR beta chain was found in a study of identical twins. In every case, the donor was a healthy Caucasian. The germline gives CDR1 SGHAT, CDR2 FQNNGV. CDR3 size: 16 residues. V was pared by 6 bases and J by 4 bases, with 8 bases of the junction left unmatched. Unique molecular identifiers were present on the cDNA, and a universal primer site came from template switching. TCRdb reanalysed the 5' RACE reads using MiXCR and keeps one entry per CDR3 protein. The sample holds a few hundred thousand distinct CDR3 sequences, 7.5% to 10% seen once. This clonotype was counted between two and nine times. This sample also appeared in a second study, on yellow fever vaccine responses in identical twins.

The genes are TRBV11-2 and TRBJ2-1, with 11 nucleotides matching TRBD2. Specimen: PBMCs. This receptor was identified in a woman under 30 in good health. As DNA, the CDR3 is TGTGCCAGCAGGCAGCCGGGACTAGCGGTTTACAATGAGCAGTTCTTC. Its translation: CASRQPGLAVYNEQFF.